One and the same sample provided the 25 T cell receptor beta chains below, sequenced in a study of vaccination and CD4 T cells after COVID-19. These receptors' targets are unknown. Sequencing of cultured CD4+ T cell DNA used the Oncomine TCR Beta short-read assay. TCRdb reprocessed the PCR reads via MiXCR and lists one record per CDR3 protein. The sample carries some 19,000 distinct CDR3 sequences, approximately 38% recorded once. Specified treatment: approximately nine-day PBMC culture with coronavirus spike peptide pools or control peptides (ViraFEST assay). The sample was cultured CD4+ T cells from blood. Receptors originate from a human donor with COVID-19.

This chain joins TRBV5-1 and TRBJ2-3, with 15 nucleotides matching TRBD2. The germline CDR1 and CDR2 sequences are SGHRS and YFSETQ. The CDR3 spans 16 residues. Germline trimming cut 3 bases from V and 5 bases from J; bases unmatched to any gene: 4. The CDR3 reads CASSSGLAGGQDTQYF. In DNA form, the CDR3 reads TGCGCCAGCAGCTCAGGACTAGCGGGGGGGCAAGATACGCAGTATTTT.

The chain employs TRBV20-1 and TRBJ2-3, with unresolved D. The germline V and J ends were trimmed by 0 bases and 7 bases, with 11 bases remaining between them. CDR1 is DFQATT, CDR2 SNEGSKA, per germline (reference sequence). The CDR3 consists of 13 residues. CDR3 coding DNA: TGCAGTGCTAGAGATTTTGGGCAGAATACGCAGTATTTT. Amino acids: CSARDFGQNTQYF.

V and J are TRBV2 and TRBJ1-1, with D possibly being TRBD1 (6 bases). The germline CDR1 and CDR2 sequences are SNHLY and FYNNEI. The V end lost 6 bases, the J end lost 7 bases, and 15 bases lay between the germline ends. The CDR3 runs 13 residues. CDR3 coding DNA: TGTGCCAGCAGGACGGACAGCCGGGGTGAAGCTTTCTTT. This codes for CASRTDSRGEAFF.

The chain uses TRBV11-2 and TRBJ1-1, with D perhaps matching TRBD1 (5 bases). CDR1 is SGHAT and CDR2 is FQNNGV in the germline V gene. Trimming left V 11 bases short and J 3 bases short, with 13 bases between. This CDR3 is 12 amino acids long. In DNA form, the CDR3 reads TGTGCCTGTTCCCCCAGGGACACTGAAGCTTTCTTT. Protein product: CACSPRDTEAFF.

The CDR3 DNA reads as TGTGCCAGCAGCTTGGACAGGGGGACTGAAGCTTTCTTT. This sequence encodes CASSLDRGTEAFF. V and J are TRBV7-2 and TRBJ1-1, with TRBD1 identical over 10 bases. The CDR3 length is 13 residues. The germline V gene encodes CDR1 SGHTA and CDR2 FQGNSA. The trim removed 3 bases at V and 5 bases at J, leaving 0 bases unmatched.

This clonotype was seen only a few times. The chain employs TRBV12-3 or TRBV12-4 and TRBJ1-6; D is ambiguous. This CDR3 contains 13 residues. Trimming stripped 10 bases from V and 9 bases from J, with 16 bases between. The CDR3 spells CATQRSTGSPLHF. CDR3 bases: TGTGCCACCCAAAGGTCGACGGGTTCACCCCTCCACTTT.

The rearrangement links TRBV6-1 to TRBJ2-7; D is undetermined. Germline CDR1 reads MNHNS; CDR2 reads SASEGT. This CDR3 region has 14 residues. The V end was cut by 6 bases, the J end by 0 bases, with 12 bases between. This CDR3 reads CASSRAKTSYEQYF. In DNA, the CDR3 is TGTGCCAGCAGCCGGGCTAAAACCTCCTACGAGCAGTACTTC.

This clonotype was found a few times. V gene TRBV5-4 combines with J gene TRBJ1-1, with TRBD1 as a possible D gene (6 bases). The CDR3 is 14 residues long. The V gene's germline CDR1 is SGHNT and CDR2 YYREEE (reference sequence). The germline V and J ends were trimmed by 4 bases and 2 bases, with 12 bases remaining between them. The CDR3 region has the DNA TGTGCCAGCAGCCGAGCGGGGGCTAACACTGAAGCTTTCTTT. Amino acid sequence: CASSRAGANTEAFF.

The gene calls are TRBV27 and TRBJ2-7, with 7 bases lining up with TRBD2. The ends lost 6 bases at V and 0 bases at J; junction bases unmatched: 14. The CDR3 length is 17 residues. CDR1 and CDR2 (germline): MNHEY, SMNVEV (reference sequence). CDR3 sequence reads: CASSRGAAGLSSYEQYF. In DNA, the CDR3 is TGTGCCAGCAGCCGGGGCGCAGCGGGGTTGAGCTCCTACGAGCAGTACTTC.

The V gene is TRBV5-1, the J gene TRBJ2-7; D is perhaps TRBD1 (6 bases). Looked up from germline, CDR1 is SGHRS and CDR2 is YFSETQ. Trimming cost V 5 bases and J 2 bases, with 14 bases left between them. This CDR3 comprises 14 residues. The CDR3 sequence is CASRPGELAYEQYF. CDR3 nucleotides: TGCGCCAGCAGACCAGGGGAACTAGCCTACGAGCAGTACTTC. Together with reference TRBV5-1 and TRBJ2-7, the CDR3 gives the full variable domain: KAGVTQTPRYLIKTRGQQVTLSCSPISGHRSVSWYQQTPGQGLQFLFEYFSETQRNKGNFPGRFSGRQFSNSRSEMNVSTLELGDSALYLCASRPGELAYEQYFGPGTRLTVT.

V is TRBV29-1 and J is TRBJ1-1, with D unresolved. This CDR3 comprises 12 residues. Germline CDR1 reads SQVTM; CDR2 reads ANQGSEA. The V end lost 4 bases, the J end lost 4 bases, and 10 bases lay between the germline ends. The DNA of the CDR3 is TGCAGCGTTGCCGGGAGCCCCACTGAAGCTTTCTTT. It specifies CSVAGSPTEAFF.

This chain links TRBV7-8 with TRBJ2-1, with 8 bases identical to TRBD1. Trimming cost V 5 bases and J 8 bases; bases outside gene matches: 20. This CDR3 is 18 amino acids long. The germline V gene encodes CDR1 SGHVS and CDR2 FQNEAQ. DNA for the CDR3: TGTGCCAGCAGCCAATTTCACCCTTTGCCAGGGGGCTTGGATGAGCAGTTCTTC. This sequence encodes CASSQFHPLPGGLDEQFF.

The chain is built from TRBV12-3 or TRBV12-4 and TRBJ2-7; D is perhaps TRBD2 (6 bases). This CDR3 contains 14 residues. The V end was cut by 3 bases, the J end by 0 bases, with 9 bases between. The DNA of the CDR3 is TGTGCCAGCAGTTTTCGCGGGGTCTCCTACGAGCAGTACTTC. This encodes CASSFRGVSYEQYF.

This clonotype was seen only a few times. V and J are TRBV20-1 and TRBJ1-1; 8 positions match TRBD1. The CDR3 runs to 12 residues. V gave up 5 bases and J gave up 10 bases; unmatched junction bases: 9. From germline, CDR1 is DFQATT and CDR2 SNEGSKA (reference sequence). The CDR3 is CSAAVDRVTAFF. CDR3 sequence (DNA): TGCAGTGCTGCAGTGGACAGGGTCACAGCTTTCTTT.

For this clonotype: Since no conserved phenylalanine or tryptophan closes the CDR3, a read error is the likely cause. The chain is built from TRBV15 and TRBJ2-7; a possible D gene is TRBD1 (7 bases). Trimming removed 5 bases at V and 4 bases at J, with 12 bases between. Germline loops: CDR1 LNHNV, CDR2 YYDKDF (reference sequence). The CDR3 is 13 amino acids. DNA of the CDR3: TGTGCCACCAGCGTTTCAGGGGGGTACGAGCAGTACTCC. It codes for CATSVSGGYEQYS.

The table lists this clonotype with a few counts. The V gene is TRBV2, the J gene TRBJ2-5; TRBD2 agrees at 10 bases. With 4 bases clipped from V and 5 bases from J, the junction kept 7 bases outside the gene matches. CDR1 is SNHLY, CDR2 FYNNEI, per germline. The length of the CDR3 is 15 residues. The DNA for the CDR3 is TGTGCCAGCAGTGCGTCAGCGGGGGGGCTGGAGACCCAGTACTTC. This translates into CASSASAGGLETQYF.

This clonotype was seen only a few times. This chain joins TRBV12-3 or TRBV12-4 and TRBJ1-6; a weak D match, TRBD1 (5 bases). Trimming shortened V by 7 bases and J by 6 bases, and 16 bases separated the two germline ends. The CDR3 totals 15 residues. In nucleotides, the CDR3 is TGTGCCAGCAAAAGAACAGGACTTGGTAATTCACCCCTCCACTTT. It translates to CASKRTGLGNSPLHF.

This chain uses TRBV7-9 with TRBJ1-6; D call uncertain. The CDR3 totals 15 residues. Per the germline V gene, CDR1 is SEHNR and CDR2 is FQNEAQ (reference sequence). V was cut by 0 bases and J by 5 bases, with 8 bases left in between. The CDR3 here is CASSLADSNNSPLHF. CDR3 coding DNA: TGTGCCAGCAGCTTAGCTGATAGTAATAATTCACCCCTCCACTTT.

This sequence joins TRBV5-4 and TRBJ1-1; 7 bases agree with TRBD1. Per the germline V gene, CDR1 is SGHNT and CDR2 is YYREEE (reference sequence). The CDR3 length is 14 residues. The trim removed 0 bases at V and 1 base at J, leaving 0 bases unmatched. The CDR3 DNA sequence: TGTGCCAGCAGCTTGGAGGGGGCGAACACTGAAGCTTTCTTT. This sequence encodes CASSLEGANTEAFF.

The rearrangement links TRBV19 to TRBJ2-2, with 7 nucleotides matching TRBD1. Germline V gives CDR1 LNHDA, CDR2 SQIVND (reference sequence). With 9 bases clipped from V and 1 base from J, the junction kept 11 bases outside the gene matches. The CDR3 runs to 16 residues. DNA of the CDR3: TGTGCCAGCACGGGACAGAAGACGCGGAACACCGGGGAGCTGTTTTTT. Amino acids: CASTGQKTRNTGELFF.

This clonotype showed up just a few times. The gene calls are TRBV2 and TRBJ2-2, with D hard to call. This CDR3 has 12 residues. Trimming pared 4 bases from V and 7 bases from J, leaving 7 bases between. Germline CDR1 is SNHLY and CDR2 is FYNNEI. The CDR3 region is CASSVHHGELFF. The CDR3 nucleotides are TGTGCCAGCAGTGTCCATCACGGGGAGCTGTTTTTT. Looking up the rest from reference TRBV2 and TRBJ2-2 gives the full variable domain: EPEVTQTPSHQVTQMGQEVILRCVPISNHLYFYWYRQILGQKVEFLVSFYNNEISEKSEIFDDQFSVERPDGSNFTLKIRSTKLEDSAMYFCASSVHHGELFFGEGSRLTVL.

The chain links TRBV6-1 to TRBJ1-6, with 7 bases identical to TRBD1. Germline CDR1 MNHNS, CDR2 SASEGT. Losses at the gene ends were 5 bases for V and 0 bases for J; bases not matched to a gene: 10. The CDR3 has 18 amino acids. This CDR3 reads CASSPRSRDSSYNSPLHF. The CDR3 DNA reads as TGTGCCAGCAGTCCCAGGTCGCGGGACAGCTCCTATAATTCACCCCTCCACTTT.

This clonotype has just a few counts. This chain connects TRBV11-3 to TRBJ2-7, with D possibly TRBD1 on 6 matching bases. CDR1 and CDR2 (germline): SGHNT, YENEEA. V dropped 4 bases and J dropped 1 base, with 11 bases sitting between them. This CDR3 spans 14 amino acids. This CDR3 is CASSSQGLSYEQYF. In DNA, the CDR3 is TGTGCCAGCAGCTCCCAGGGGCTTTCCTACGAGCAGTACTTC. Combining the CDR3 with reference TRBV11-3 and TRBJ2-7 gives the whole variable domain EAGVVQSPRYKIIEKKQPVAFWCNPISGHNTLYWYLQNLGQGPELLIRYENEEAVDDSQLPKDRFSAERLKGVDSTLKIQPAELGDSAVYLCASSSQGLSYEQYFGPGTRLTVT.

The rearrangement joins TRBV28 to TRBJ1-1; D remains ambiguous. Germline V gives CDR1 MDHEN, CDR2 SYDVKM. Trimming pared 4 bases from V and 6 bases from J, leaving 18 bases between. The CDR3 sequence is 15 residues long. CDR3 coding DNA: TGTGCCAGCAGTTCGGGTGGTACGGCCTTCGCTGAAGCTTTCTTT. Amino acid sequence: CASSSGGTAFAEAFF. Full variable domain (remainder filled in from reference TRBV28 and TRBJ1-1): DVKVTQSSRYLVKRTGEKVFLECVQDMDHENMFWYRQDPGLGLRLIYFSYDVKMKEKGDIPEGYSVSREKKERFSLILESASTNQTSMYLCASSSGGTAFAEAFFGQGTRLTVV.

The chain recombines TRBV28 with TRBJ1-6; a possible D gene is TRBD1 (6 bases). CDR1 and CDR2 from the germline V gene are MDHEN and SYDVKM. CDR3 length: 17 residues. V lost 5 bases, J lost 7 bases, and 21 bases lay in between. Here the CDR3 DNA reads TGTGCCAGCAGTACCGTCCGGGACACCTGGGGGAATTCACCCCTCCACTTT. Its translation: CASSTVRDTWGNSPLHF. The full variable domain, in which reference TRBV28 and TRBJ1-6 provide the parts outside the CDR3, is DVKVTQSSRYLVKRTGEKVFLECVQDMDHENMFWYRQDPGLGLRLIYFSYDVKMKEKGDIPEGYSVSREKKERFSLILESASTNQTSMYLCASSTVRDTWGNSPLHFGNGTRLTVT.